The clone carrying this T cell receptor (beta chain) was seen more than once but under ten times. Antigen unknown. CDR1 and CDR2 (germline): MDHEN, SYDVKM. There are 17 residues in the CDR3. The V and J ends lost 3 bases and 5 bases, in that order; junction bases with no gene match: 15. 60 Vbeta and 13 Jbeta primers were used in PCR. Produced via immunoSEQ multiplex PCR; TCRdb's table is partial and in-frame only. The repertoire has 100,000 to 150,000 clones, roughly a sixth of them found once; the top ten carry approximately 2.9%. The data derive from a study of cytomegalovirus exposure and HLA in healthy donors. Turning to the study itself: A data release that came early held approximately 92 million unique TCRs from HLA-typed donors. Study-wide points: Per published reports, the classifier diagnosed cytomegalovirus status with high specificity and sensitivity.

The TCR comes from a female donor in good health and CMV-seropositive. Source material: PBMCs. The chain joins TRBV28 to TRBJ1-1; 7 bases fit TRBD1. DNA for the CDR3: TGTGCCAGCAGTTTTCCCCAAATGACAGGGTCTGTAACTGAAGCTTTCTTT. Protein: CASSFPQMTGSVTEAFF. The entire variable domain, with the rest obtained from reference TRBV28 and TRBJ1-1, is as follows: DVKVTQSSRYLVKRTGEKVFLECVQDMDHENMFWYRQDPGLGLRLIYFSYDVKMKEKGDIPEGYSVSREKKERFSLILESASTNQTSMYLCASSFPQMTGSVTEAFFGQGTRLTVV.